Detailed here is one T cell receptor (beta chain). The sample comes from a study of blood T cell repertoires in COVID-19. In the study overall: PBMCs, B-cell-depleted T cells, or T cells were the source of the cDNA or gDNA that made up the material.

Repertoires were generated with immunoSEQ multiplex PCR, while TCRdb's copy carries only in-frame clones and drops some. This table has about 270,000 clones, around 90% appearing once. The CDR3 runs to 12 residues. Trimming shortened V by 6 bases and J by 8 bases, and 13 bases separated the two germline ends. Per the germline V gene, CDR1 is LNHDA and CDR2 is SQIVND (reference sequence). The chain carries TRBV19 and TRBJ1-1; tentative D call: TRBD1 (5 bases). This TCR was recovered from a woman in her twenties or thirties who had recovered from COVID-19. Sequenced input: PBMCs or T cells enriched from blood (not recorded which). CDR3 nucleotide sequence: TGTGCCAGTAGAATGGCAGGGCAGGAAGCTTTCTTT. Its translation: CASRMAGQEAFF.